The clone carrying this T cell receptor (beta chain) turned up a few times. The antigen is not known. Regarding time point: late sampling 161 to 241 days after vaccination in a few convalescent patients. Treatment of the sample: approximately 10-day PBMC culture with coronavirus spike peptide pools or control peptides (ViraFEST assay). The data belong to a study of vaccination and CD4 T cells after COVID-19. Study-level information: Investigators took post-vaccine samples a median roughly 72 days after dose two, within a range of 14 to 241.

With the Oncomine TCR Beta short-read assay, DNA from cultured CD4+ T cells was sequenced. MiXCR was run by TCRdb on the PCR reads, yielding one entry per CDR3 protein. The profile shows tens of thousands of distinct CDR3 sequences, over 25% of them singletons. The CDR3 runs 15 residues. The germline V gene has CDR1 DFQATT and CDR2 SNEGSKA (reference sequence). V lost 4 bases and J lost 2; bases outside the gene matches: 2. V gene TRBV20-1 combines with J gene TRBJ2-1; the match to TRBD2 covers 13 bases. The sequence was obtained from a human donor who had recovered from COVID-19. The sequencing here drew on CD4+ T cells from blood, cultured in vitro, taken about 7 months after SARS-CoV-2 vaccination. CDR3 sequence: CSATGTSGTYNEQFF. In DNA, the CDR3 is TGCAGTGCTACCGGGACTAGCGGGACCTACAATGAGCAGTTCTTC.